The 21 T cell receptor beta chains listed next were all sequenced from one sample in a study of CXCR3-negative and CXCR3-positive naive CD8 T cells. Each TRB cDNA library was prepared by 5' RACE (with UMI labels). TCRdb re-called the 5' RACE reads; every CDR3 protein appears as one record, without DNA. The sample totals 40,000 to 45,000 distinct CDR3 sequences; its top ten clones hold about 15%. Sequencing was performed on memory CD8+ T cells from blood. The receptor source for this set is a human donor in good health. Some clones in this sample may be carry-over from other donors' samples.

V is TRBV4-2 and J is TRBJ2-3; checking the TCRdb D call of TRBD1 is not possible without DNA. CDR1 is LGHNA and CDR2 is YNFKEQ in the germline V gene. The CDR3 runs 17 residues. This CDR3 reads CASSHGTGGDGTDTQYF.

The rearrangement links TRBV15 to TRBJ2-3; TCRdb indicates TRBD2, and absent DNA this call remains unverified. From germline, CDR1 is LNHNV and CDR2 YYDKDF (reference sequence). The CDR3 has 12 residues. CDR3 sequence reads: CATRREVDTQYF.

The chain links TRBV19 to TRBJ2-7; absent DNA, TCRdb's TRBD2 call cannot be checked. Germline V lookup: CDR1 LNHDA, CDR2 SQIVND (reference sequence). The CDR3 is made up of 15 amino acids. The chain's CDR3 is CASSKGFGTEVEQYF. Combining the CDR3 with reference TRBV19 and TRBJ2-7 gives the whole variable domain DGGITQSPKYLFRKEGQNVTLSCEQNLNHDAMYWYRQDPGQGLRLIYYSQIVNDFQKGDIAEGYSVSREKKESFPLTVTSAQKNPTAFYLCASSKGFGTEVEQYFGPGTRLTVT.

The chain uses TRBV7-3 and TRBJ2-1; the D call from TCRdb, TRBD2, cannot be confirmed without DNA. CDR1 and CDR2 from the germline V gene are SGHTA and FQGTGA. The CDR3 spans 13 residues. The CDR3 loop reads CASSSSSYEGQFF.

Here the CDR3 reads CSVGTSGYNEQFF. The V and J genes are TRBV29-1 and TRBJ2-1; no DNA is available, so the TRBD2 call from TCRdb remains unchecked. Germline V gene data show CDR1 as SQVTM and CDR2 as ANQGSEA. The CDR3 spans 13 residues.

This chain joins TRBV18 and TRBJ1-1; TCRdb picks TRBD1, but there is no DNA to check that call. CDR3 length: 20 amino acids. Germline values: CDR1 KGHSH, CDR2 LQKENI. CDR3 amino acids: CASSSTEGTGRSIGGTEAFF.

The chain carries TRBV29-1 and TRBJ2-1. Germline CDR1 reads SQVTM; CDR2 reads ANQGSEA. This CDR3 has 14 amino acids. CDR3 amino acids: CSVDGSSSYNEQFF.

The chain carries TRBV29-1 and TRBJ2-1; no DNA is available, so the TRBD2 call from TCRdb remains unchecked. CDR3 length: 14 amino acids. CDR1 is SQVTM and CDR2 is ANQGSEA in the germline V gene. Here the CDR3 reads CSVGRQNSYNEQFF.

V is TRBV4-2 and J is TRBJ2-1; TCRdb indicates TRBD2, and absent DNA this call remains unverified. Germline V gene lookup returns CDR1 LGHNA and CDR2 YNFKEQ. The CDR3 length is 15 residues. The CDR3 loop reads CASSQIRTSVNEQFF.

This chain links TRBV14 with TRBJ2-2; without DNA, the TCRdb call of TRBD2 cannot be checked. The V gene's germline CDR1 is SGHDN and CDR2 FVKESK. The CDR3 runs 16 residues. The CDR3 loop is CASSQPASGNTGELFF.

This clonotype registers medium-sized by frequency. J is TRBJ2-7 and V is TRBV27; TCRdb proposes TRBD1, but this gene call is untestable without DNA. This CDR3 contains 14 residues. Germline CDR1 is MNHEY and CDR2 is SMNVEV (reference sequence). The CDR3 loop is CASSLGGPAYEQYF.

The chain uses TRBV7-9 and TRBJ2-1; the TCRdb D gene call, TRBD1, has no DNA to confirm it. The CDR3 consists of 15 residues. From germline, CDR1 is SEHNR and CDR2 FQNEAQ (reference sequence). The CDR3 sequence is CASSGGTQVLYEQFF. The complete variable domain, with remaining parts taken from reference TRBV7-9 and TRBJ2-1, reads DTGVSQNPRHKITKRGQNVTFRCDPISEHNRLYWYRQTLGQGPEFLTYFQNEAQLEKSRLLSDRFSAERPKGSFSTLEIQRTEQGDSAMYLCASSGGTQVLYEQFFGPGTRLTVL.

This rearrangement joins TRBV7-9 to TRBJ1-2. The germline V gene encodes CDR1 SEHNR and CDR2 FQNEAQ (reference sequence). The CDR3 runs to 13 residues. CDR3 region: CASPGWGNYGYTF.

This chain uses TRBV3-1 with TRBJ1-5; TCRdb reports TRBD1, a call that lacks DNA to check it against. Germline CDR1 and CDR2: LGHDT and YNNKEL (reference sequence). The CDR3 consists of 15 residues. The chain's CDR3 is CASSQVSGPNQPQHF.

This chain connects TRBV5-6 to TRBJ1-1. The CDR3 length is 13 residues. In germline, CDR1 is SGHDT, CDR2 YYEEEE. Here the CDR3 reads CASSLVDYTEAFF.

V and J are TRBV30 and TRBJ2-6; the D call of TRBD1 rests on TCRdb alone, since no DNA is present to check it. CDR3 length equals 14 residues. Germline lookup yields CDR1 GTSNPN and CDR2 SVGIG (reference sequence). Here the CDR3 reads CAWSWGVGANVLTF.

J is TRBJ1-1 and V is TRBV28; TCRdb picks TRBD1, but there is no DNA to check that call. The germline gives CDR1 MDHEN, CDR2 SYDVKM. The CDR3 extends over 16 amino acids. The CDR3 is CALTAGLAFGRTEAFF.

The chain uses TRBV29-1 and TRBJ1-2. Germline CDR1 is SQVTM and CDR2 is ANQGSEA. The length of the CDR3 is 16 residues. This CDR3 is CSVDGWEGLPNYGYTF.

This chain links TRBV9 with TRBJ1-1. CDR1 is SGDLS and CDR2 is YYNGEE in the germline V gene. This CDR3 has 14 amino acids. CDR3 residues: CASSAGTMNTEAFF. The entire variable domain, with the rest obtained from reference TRBV9 and TRBJ1-1, is as follows: DSGVTQTPKHLITATGQRVTLRCSPRSGDLSVYWYQQSLDQGLQFLIQYYNGEERAKGNILERFSAQQFPDLHSELNLSSLELGDSALYFCASSAGTMNTEAFFGQGTRLTVV.

J is TRBJ1-1 and V is TRBV19. The germline V gene has CDR1 LNHDA and CDR2 SQIVND (reference sequence). CDR3 length: 13 amino acids. CDR3 region: CASSVTLNTEAFF.

This sequence joins TRBV27 and TRBJ1-5; TCRdb's D gene call, TRBD1, goes unchecked for lack of DNA. The CDR3 has 15 residues. The germline CDR1 and CDR2 sequences are MNHEY and SMNVEV (reference sequence). CDR3 amino acids: CASSLSQGGGQPQHF.